This TCR beta chain was profiled in a study of T cells in Graves' hyperthyroidism and ophthalmopathy. Study context: Initial diagnosis, before any treatment, was when peripheral blood was collected.

It was RNA transcripts that yielded the amplified TCR beta CDR3 regions. HTBI primers were the set used in a first-round RT-PCR of the TCR CDR3. TCRdb reprocessed the multiplex PCR reads with MiXCR, giving one entry per CDR3 protein. Of approximately 620,000 distinct CDR3 sequences in the sample, 16% are singletons; the top ten hold approximately 3.5%. Clinical Activity Scores of at least 3, NOSPECS grades of at least 4 and durations under 3 months characterized ophthalmopathy patients. The study left out patients who had uncontrolled infection, other autoimmune disease, pregnancy or lactation. Study-wide findings and caveats: Clonotypes that were expanded in thyroid above 0.001 mostly appeared in blood too.

The CDR3 consists of 12 residues. Germline V gene lookup returns CDR1 ENHRY and CDR2 SYGVKD. The ends lost 9 bases at V and 1 base at J; junction bases unmatched: 2. This clonotype was picked up many times. Its antigen is as yet unknown. What was sequenced was blood. This clonotype originated in a woman in her forties with Graves' ophthalmopathy. The chain links TRBV10-3 to TRBJ2-7, with 8 bases matching TRBD1. This chain's CDR3 is CAIGQGSYEQYF. DNA for the CDR3: TGTGCCATAGGACAGGGTTCCTACGAGCAGTACTTC.